This T cell receptor beta chain was observed in a study of Ad26.COV2.S vaccination and SARS-CoV-2 variants. At the level of the study: Ad26.COV2.S was injected intramuscularly once or twice, 56 days apart. Study conclusions and caveats: Placebo recipients and vaccine recipients were similar in non-spike TCR breadth. The TCR breadth and depth analyses may have understated or missed part of the total T cell responses.

Treatment described: some 19 received Ad26.COV2.S at low or high dose, single or two shots; roughly 5 received placebo; per-sample allocation not given. Sampling happened 63 days after the first vaccine or placebo injection. The repertoire was sequenced with immunoSEQ multiplex PCR; TCRdb's copy has only in-frame clones and lacks some. This table has about 400,000 clones, approximately 86% appearing once. With V trimmed by 6 bases and J by 1 base, 8 bases remained unmatched. Germline loops: CDR1 MNHEY, CDR2 SMNVEV (reference sequence). This CDR3 spans 17 amino acids. A remark on this clone: Its antigen is unknown.

This chain links TRBV27 with TRBJ1-6; 8 nucleotides line up with TRBD1. This TCR was sampled from a person between 18 and 65 years old who received the Ad26.COV2.S COVID-19 vaccine or a placebo. Sequences were derived from peripheral blood, sampled in a trial of Ad26.COV2.S vaccine versus placebo. In DNA, the CDR3 is TGTGCCAGCAGGCCCGGCAGGGGGCAGTCCTATAATTCACCCCTCCACTTT. Translation: CASRPGRGQSYNSPLHF.